This T cell receptor (beta chain) was recovered during a study of blood T cell repertoires in COVID-19. V was shortened by 2 bases and J by 5 bases, with 12 bases between the two germline ends. This CDR3 spans 15 amino acids. Germline assignment: CDR1 PRHDT and CDR2 FYEKMQ (reference sequence). As originally analysed: Amplification of reference gene primers was used by the study to estimate nucleated cell counts. The data were produced by immunoSEQ multiplex PCR, yet TCRdb's version contains in-frame clones alone and is incomplete. V and J calls and clone size come straight from that table; D and trimming were deduced from the DNA. The sample holds some 180,000 clones, approximately 84% seen once.

Sequencing was done on a sample of peripheral blood. V is TRBV13 and J is TRBJ2-2; D gene unclear. The source is a human donor in a cohort sampled during active COVID-19. The CDR3 nucleotides are TGTGCCAGCAGCTTAAGACAAGTCAGGACCGGGGAGCTGTTTTTT. Protein: CASSLRQVRTGELFF.